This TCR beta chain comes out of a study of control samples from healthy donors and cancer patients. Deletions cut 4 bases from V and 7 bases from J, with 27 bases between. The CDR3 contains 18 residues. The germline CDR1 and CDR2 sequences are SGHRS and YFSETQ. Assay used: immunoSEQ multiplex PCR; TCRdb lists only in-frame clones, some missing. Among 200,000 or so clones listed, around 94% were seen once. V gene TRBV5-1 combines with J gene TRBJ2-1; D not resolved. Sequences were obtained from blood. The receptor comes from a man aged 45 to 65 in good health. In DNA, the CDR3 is TGCGCCAGCAGCCCGTTGGGGAAAGGGTCCGGAGCTTGGAATGAGCAGTTCTTC. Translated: CASSPLGKGSGAWNEQFF.